This T cell receptor beta chain stems from a study of T cells in Graves' hyperthyroidism and ophthalmopathy. This clonotype was seen at least ten times. Germline CDR1 SQVTM, CDR2 ANQGSEA. CDR3 length equals 16 residues. The trim removed 2 bases at V and 0 bases at J, leaving 6 bases unmatched. Amplified regions were TCR beta CDR3 sequences from RNA transcripts. First-round RT-PCR with HTBI primers amplified the TCR CDR3 region. TCRdb fed the multiplex PCR reads into MiXCR, producing one record per CDR3 protein. The table shows 250,000 to 300,000 distinct CDR3 sequences, with roughly 20% occurring only once.

Material for sequencing was blood. The sequence was obtained from a man over 45 with Graves' ophthalmopathy. This chain links TRBV29-1 with TRBJ2-7, with 11 bases identical to TRBD2. The CDR3 region has the DNA TGCAGCGTTGAACAACCTAGCGGGAGGAGCTCCTACGAGCAGTACTTC. This codes for CSVEQPSGRSSYEQYF.